Listed below are T cell receptor beta chains from one sample, sequenced in a study of blood T cell repertoires in COVID-19. Profiling relied on immunoSEQ multiplex PCR, and the TCRdb table lists in-frame clones only, not all of them. The table includes 90,000 to 100,000 clones, about four fifths detected once. Specimen: peripheral blood. The origin of the receptors is a man at least 80 years old with acute or convalescent COVID-19. Each CDR3 is given without its conserved first and last residue. Fields, in order: V gene, CDR3 protein.

>TRBV21-1
ASSKVGGQLNTEAF
>TRBV7-2
ASSSATRTYNEQF
>TRBV7-9
ASSLDAVLSPLH
>TRBV7-2
ASSLAFRISEQF
>TRBV7-2
ASSLDRGVSYEQY
>TRBV5-6
ASLEAGPYNEQF
>TRBV6-5
ASKIIQGNTEAF
>TRBV4-3
ASSQEGQGASGELF
>TRBV7-9
ASSLRGAGGQDTQY
>TRBV6-5
ASSQGISTDTQY
>TRBV28
ASSSLPGRQGNWDTEAF
>TRBV19
ASSLEGDEQF
>TRBV6-5
ASRKAGGIINEQF
>TRBV7-2
ASSSGTGMWQY
>TRBV28
ASSFQNTGELF
>TRBV9
ASSAIGTGGSEQY
>TRBV7-2
ASTQGAGGNTIY
>TRBV15
ATSRRTGRIPYSNQPQH
>TRBV2
ASSEAQIPYNEQF
>TRBV6-1
ASSVNIQGSGANVLT
>TRBV9
ASSVLNYGYT
>TRBV24-1
ATSDPGGDKLGTQY
>TRBV5-1
ASSHSTSGSTNEQF
>TRBV15
ATSRGRVGNQPQH
>TRBV6-5
ASSYSQGDEQY
>TRBV4-1
ASSQDPQGVMDEQY
>TRBV5-1
ASSLGGNYGYT
>TRBV7-2
ASSLGLAGGANTQY
>TRBV24-1
ATSGQGASEAF
>TRBV7-2
ASGETGEKLF
>TRBV5-6
ASSATGYGAGNTIY
>TRBV5-1
ASSLSSRGSSEQY
>TRBV7-2
ASSLVGTSGGREQF
>TRBV12-3/TRBV12-4
ASTDRNNEKLF
>TRBV5-8
ASSLMGLEHGDTQY
>TRBV4-3
ASSQVGTGGEKLF
>TRBV24-1
ATSDSGLAGRYEQY
>TRBV24-1
ATSLAGGGYNEQF
>TRBV5-4
ASSPRAGRTPYEQY
>TRBV7-8
ASSFTGENTIY
>TRBV6-5
ASSSRGTNEKLF
>TRBV15
ATSRQQETQY
>TRBV4-3
ASSSARRGTGELF